Below are 32 T cell receptor beta chains sequenced from a single sample in a study of blood T cell repertoires in COVID-19. The protocol was immunoSEQ multiplex PCR, while the TCRdb copy is restricted to in-frame clones and leaves out a portion. This sample has a few hundred thousand clones; around 87% occur once, and the top ten carry around 1.9%. Sequenced input: PBMCs or T cells enriched from blood (not recorded which). Every receptor here comes from a man aged 35 to 55 in a cohort exposed to, infected with or recovered from COVID-19 (not recorded which).

The V call is TRBV14, the J call TRBJ1-2; tentatively, D is TRBD1 (5 bases). V was trimmed by 4 bases and J by 4 bases, leaving 10 bases between them. CDR3 size: 13 residues. The germline V gene encodes CDR1 SGHDN and CDR2 FVKESK. The CDR3 sequence: CASSPDKFYGYTF. The CDR3 nucleotides read TGTGCCAGCAGCCCGGACAAATTCTATGGCTACACCTTC.

The chain recombines TRBV5-1 with TRBJ1-3; 7 positions match TRBD1. Trimming cost V 0 bases and J 0 bases; bases outside gene matches: 6. The germline gives CDR1 SGHRS, CDR2 YFSETQ. CDR3 size: 17 residues. The CDR3 nucleotides are TGCGCCAGCAGCTTGGGAACCCGACAGGGCTCTGGAAACACCATATATTTT. This sequence encodes CASSLGTRQGSGNTIYF.

This chain uses TRBV27 with TRBJ1-2; 7 nucleotides match TRBD1. Trimming cost V 8 bases and J 6 bases; bases outside gene matches: 6. Germline CDR1 MNHEY, CDR2 SMNVEV (reference sequence). This CDR3 spans 12 amino acids. The DNA for the CDR3 is TGTGCCAGCGGTACAACAGGGGATGGCTACACCTTC. This codes for CASGTTGDGYTF.

The V gene is TRBV5-1, the J gene TRBJ2-7, with D possibly being TRBD2 (6 bases). Germline V gives CDR1 SGHRS, CDR2 YFSETQ. This CDR3 is 14 amino acids long. Between the trimmed V and J ends, which lost 3 bases and 4 bases, there was a span of 14 bases. CDR3 bases: TGCGCCAGCAGCTCCCGGGGGACTGGTTACGAGCAGTACTTC. Protein sequence: CASSSRGTGYEQYF.

The rearrangement joins TRBV5-1 to TRBJ1-6; D possibly corresponds to TRBD1 (6 bases). CDR3 length: 16 amino acids. V gave up 0 bases and J gave up 6 bases, with 13 bases separating them. Per the germline V gene, CDR1 is SGHRS and CDR2 is YFSETQ. CDR3 loop: CASSLAQARGNSPLHF. The CDR3 DNA reads as TGCGCCAGCAGCTTGGCTCAGGCCAGGGGTAATTCACCCCTCCACTTT.

The chain recombines TRBV4-1 with TRBJ1-2, with D hard to call. V lost 2 bases and J 3 bases, leaving 13 bases between the germline ends. Germline lookup yields CDR1 MGHRA and CDR2 YSYEKL. The CDR3 has 15 amino acids. The CDR3 here is CASSQTTRYDYGYTF. CDR3 bases: TGCGCCAGCAGCCAAACTACGCGGTACGACTATGGCTACACCTTC.

This chain joins TRBV7-2 and TRBJ1-5; TRBD1 aligns across 7 bases. This CDR3 contains 15 residues. The germline gives CDR1 SGHTA, CDR2 FQGNSA. Losses at the gene ends were 3 bases for V and 2 bases for J; bases not matched to a gene: 4. CDR3 coding DNA: TGTGCCAGCAGCTTTCTAACAGGGGGCAATCAGCCCCAGCATTTT. Protein sequence: CASSFLTGGNQPQHF.

The chain is built from TRBV30 and TRBJ1-3; TRBD1 agrees at 8 bases. V shed 1 base, J shed 1 base, and the junction held 9 bases outside the gene matches. The CDR3 extends over 17 amino acids. From germline, CDR1 is GTSNPN and CDR2 SVGIG (reference sequence). For the CDR3, the DNA is TGTGCCTGGAGTGCCCTGGACAGGGATTTTTCTGGAAACACCATATATTTT. Residues: CAWSALDRDFSGNTIYF.

The chain is built from TRBV19 and TRBJ2-5; 7 nucleotides align to TRBD2. Germline V gives CDR1 LNHDA, CDR2 SQIVND (reference sequence). V shed 5 bases, J shed 3 bases, and the junction held 6 bases outside the gene matches. The CDR3 covers 14 residues. DNA for the CDR3: TGTGCCAGTAGTTCGGTGGGGGGGGAAGAGACCCAGTACTTC. This encodes CASSSVGGEETQYF.

The J gene is TRBJ1-5, the V gene TRBV21-1; the tabulated D call, TRBD1, remains unverified against the DNA. TRBV21-1 is flagged as a pseudogene. The CDR3 has 12 amino acids. The CDR3 here is CAKQVSNQPQHF. The CDR3 DNA sequence: TGTGCCAAACAGGTTAGCAATCAGCCCCAGCATTTT.

The chain is built from TRBV28 and TRBJ1-1, with a weak D call TRBD1 (6 bases). CDR1 MDHEN and CDR2 SYDVKM come from the germline V gene. There are 12 residues in the CDR3. With 7 bases removed from V and 4 bases from J, the gap between germline ends came to 10 bases. The CDR3 reads CASMGAGTEAFF. CDR3 DNA: TGTGCCAGCATGGGGGCGGGCACTGAAGCTTTCTTT.

The gene calls are TRBV5-1 and TRBJ2-1; 13 positions agree with TRBD2. Germline CDR1 SGHRS, CDR2 YFSETQ. V was pared by 4 bases and J by 8 bases, with 9 bases of the junction left unmatched. The CDR3 covers 16 residues. CDR3 DNA sequence: TGCGCCAGCAGCCCAGGGGGGACTAGCGGGACCCATGAGCAGTTCTTC. It encodes CASSPGGTSGTHEQFF. Full variable domain (missing parts from reference TRBV5-1 and TRBJ2-1): KAGVTQTPRYLIKTRGQQVTLSCSPISGHRSVSWYQQTPGQGLQFLFEYFSETQRNKGNFPGRFSGRQFSNSRSEMNVSTLELGDSALYLCASSPGGTSGTHEQFFGPGTRLTVL.

This clone was picked up a small number of times. The J gene is TRBJ1-2, the V gene TRBV6-5; no firm D call. V was cut by 4 bases and J by 5 bases, with 8 bases left in between. CDR1 is MNHEY, CDR2 SVGAGI, per germline. The CDR3 spans 12 residues. The CDR3 DNA follows: TGTGCCAGCAGTTTGGCTGGTTATGGCTACACCTTC. It encodes CASSLAGYGYTF.

V and J are TRBV6-5 and TRBJ1-5; 8 bases fit TRBD1. V was clipped by 0 bases and J by 4 bases; unmatched bases: 2. The CDR3 totals 15 residues. Germline V CDR1 and CDR2: MNHEY, SVGAGI. As DNA, the CDR3 is TGTGCCAGCAGTTACTCCGGGACAGGTAATCAGCCCCAGCATTTT. As protein: CASSYSGTGNQPQHF.

The V call is TRBV2, the J call TRBJ2-3, with D maybe TRBD2 (6 bases). The CDR3 spans 14 residues. Trimming removed 3 bases from V and 1 base from J, with 8 bases in between. The germline V gene has CDR1 SNHLY and CDR2 FYNNEI. As DNA, the CDR3 is TGTGCCAGCAGTGAGGGAGGTGGCACAGATACGCAGTATTTT. This codes for CASSEGGGTDTQYF.

This clone turned up a few times. V and J are TRBV7-2 and TRBJ1-6, with 8 bases lining up with TRBD1. Per the germline V gene, CDR1 is SGHTA and CDR2 is FQGNSA. The CDR3 length is 14 residues. Trimming removed 2 bases from V and 8 bases from J; junction bases left unmatched: 2. CDR3 in amino acids: CASSLQGADSPLHF. For the CDR3, the DNA is TGTGCCAGCAGCTTACAGGGGGCAGATTCACCCCTCCACTTT.

The chain recombines TRBV20-1 with TRBJ1-2, with D perhaps matching TRBD1 (5 bases). Germline V CDR1 and CDR2: DFQATT, SNEGSKA (reference sequence). V was clipped by 3 bases and J by 0 bases, with 20 bases between them. The CDR3 is 17 amino acids. CDR3 coding DNA: TGCAGTGCTAGTTACGACGGGGGTGTCCGTGCTAACTATGGCTACACCTTC. Its protein product is CSASYDGGVRANYGYTF.

V is TRBV12-5 and J is TRBJ1-1; no reliable D call. Between the trimmed V and J ends, which lost 3 bases and 3 bases, there was a span of 2 bases. This CDR3 comprises 11 residues. The germline V gene has CDR1 LGHNT and CDR2 FRNRAP. Here the CDR3 reads CASGFDTEAFF. In nucleotides, the CDR3 is TGTGCTAGTGGTTTCGACACTGAAGCTTTCTTT.

This clone was found once. The gene calls are TRBV27 and TRBJ1-3, with 8 bases matching TRBD1. Germline loops: CDR1 MNHEY, CDR2 SMNVEV (reference sequence). This CDR3 is 15 amino acids long. Trimming at V came to 6 bases and at J to 4 bases, leaving 8 bases not matched to a gene. CDR3 coding DNA: TGTGCCAGCAGCCCCGGACAGGGACGCGGAAACACCATATATTTT. It translates to CASSPGQGRGNTIYF.

This rearrangement joins TRBV7-3 to TRBJ2-7; maybe TRBD1 (6 bases). The CDR3 totals 13 residues. Germline-derived CDR1 and CDR2 are SGHTA and FQGTGA. The V and J ends lost 2 bases and 6 bases respectively, with 11 bases between them. The CDR3 nucleotides read TGTGCCAGCAGCTTAGCACAGGGATCCGAGCAGTACTTC. Translating it yields CASSLAQGSEQYF.

This chain connects TRBV19 to TRBJ1-1, with 7 bases fitting TRBD1. CDR3 size: 15 residues. Unmatched junction bases numbered 6, after V lost 3 bases and J lost 2 bases. Germline values: CDR1 LNHDA, CDR2 SQIVND (reference sequence). The chain's CDR3 is CASSIHGTVNTEAFF. The CDR3, as DNA: TGTGCCAGTAGTATCCACGGGACAGTTAACACTGAAGCTTTCTTT.

This chain uses TRBV10-3 with TRBJ2-3; TRBD1 is a possible D gene (6 bases). Germline assignment: CDR1 ENHRY and CDR2 SYGVKD. The CDR3 is 15 amino acids. The V end was cut by 3 bases, the J end by 4 bases, with 14 bases between. CDR3 sequence (DNA): TGTGCCATCAGTGACCAGGGGCATACCCCAGATACGCAGTATTTT. As protein: CAISDQGHTPDTQYF.

The CDR3 DNA sequence: TGTGCCAGCAGTTTGCCGTTTGACAGGGTATACGAGCAGTACTTC. It yields the protein CASSLPFDRVYEQYF. The genes are TRBV28 and TRBJ2-7; 7 nucleotides agree with TRBD1. From germline, CDR1 is MDHEN and CDR2 SYDVKM. V lost 3 bases to trimming and J lost 4 bases; unmatched junction nucleotides: 9. This CDR3 contains 15 residues.

The genes are TRBV9 and TRBJ1-3; 8 bases line up with TRBD1. Germline assignment: CDR1 SGDLS and CDR2 YYNGEE. The CDR3 has 18 residues. The ends lost 0 bases at V and 0 bases at J; junction bases unmatched: 8. This CDR3 is CASSVEGGQAHSGNTIYF. The CDR3 nucleotides are TGTGCCAGCAGCGTAGAGGGGGGACAGGCCCACTCTGGAAACACCATATATTTT.

The chain recombines TRBV5-1 with TRBJ1-2; weak D call: TRBD1 (6 bases). Germline V gene sequence: CDR1 SGHRS, CDR2 YFSETQ. V was clipped by 0 bases and J by 6 bases, with 15 bases between them. The CDR3 loop spans 15 amino acids. The CDR3, as DNA: TGCGCCAGCAGCTTGGCAGGGGACGGCTATAATGGCTACACCTTC. Translation: CASSLAGDGYNGYTF.

This clone came up once. The chain combines TRBV28 with TRBJ2-5, with 7 bases identical to TRBD1. This CDR3 has 15 amino acids. J gave up 4 bases and V 4 bases, and 9 bases lay outside the gene matches. Germline V gene sequence: CDR1 MDHEN, CDR2 SYDVKM. The CDR3 DNA reads as TGTGCCAGCAGTTACCTACAGGGGTCCGGAGAGACCCAGTACTTC. Translation gives CASSYLQGSGETQYF.

This chain connects TRBV28 to TRBJ1-3, with D possibly being TRBD1 (5 bases). The CDR3 extends over 15 amino acids. Germline V gene sequence: CDR1 MDHEN, CDR2 SYDVKM. With 2 bases removed from V and 3 bases from J, the gap between germline ends came to 11 bases. CDR3 residues: CASSLGQGYGNTIYF. CDR3 nucleotide sequence: TGTGCCAGCAGTTTAGGGCAGGGTTATGGAAACACCATATATTTT.

V usage is TRBV18 and J usage is TRBJ1-6, with D hard to call. CDR3 size: 15 residues. Germline CDR1 and CDR2: KGHSH and LQKENI. V was pared by 3 bases and J by 0 bases, with 6 bases between. CDR3: CASSPRSSYNSPLHF. The CDR3 DNA follows: TGTGCCAGCTCACCTAGGAGCTCCTATAATTCACCCCTCCACTTT.

The chain carries TRBV5-8 and TRBJ2-1, with 7 bases aligning to TRBD1. This CDR3 comprises 13 residues. CDR1 is SGHTS, CDR2 YDEGEE, per germline. Trimming cost V 5 bases and J 9 bases; bases outside gene matches: 8. The CDR3 bases are TGTGCCAGCAGTTGGACAGGACGTGGTGAGCAGTTCTTC. Encoded protein: CASSWTGRGEQFF.

V usage is TRBV2 and J usage is TRBJ1-1; a possible D gene is TRBD1 (6 bases). Germline loops: CDR1 SNHLY, CDR2 FYNNEI. The CDR3 runs 17 residues. Trimming removed 5 bases at V and 0 bases at J, with 19 bases between. The DNA for the CDR3 is TGTGCCAGCAGTATTACCGGGACAAAGGCGATGAACACTGAAGCTTTCTTT. This encodes CASSITGTKAMNTEAFF.

V is TRBV21-1 and J is TRBJ1-6; the tabulated D call, TRBD1, remains unverified against the DNA. TRBV21-1 represents a pseudogene. The CDR3 has 14 residues. The CDR3 DNA sequence: TGTGCCAGCGCCGGACAGTCCTATAATTCACCCCTCCACTTT. Translation gives CASAGQSYNSPLHF.

In this sample, this clone turned up a few times. J is TRBJ1-6 and V is TRBV7-9; 7 bases line up with TRBD1. This CDR3 contains 17 residues. From germline, CDR1 is SEHNR and CDR2 FQNEAQ (reference sequence). Trimming cost V 1 base and J 2 bases; bases outside gene matches: 5. CDR3 in amino acids: CASSLGGTATYNSPLHF. The CDR3, as DNA: TGTGCCAGCAGCTTAGGAGGGACAGCGACCTATAATTCACCCCTCCACTTT.